This entry concerns a single TCR beta chain. As yet, its antigen is unknown. This sample was included in a study of cytomegalovirus exposure and HLA in healthy donors. Study-wide results and caveats: With further analysis later on, most CMV-associated TCR beta chains appeared HLA-restricted.

In the PCR, 60 Vbeta and 13 Jbeta primers were used. This table comes from immunoSEQ multiplex PCR, and its TCRdb copy is limited to in-frame clones, with some not included. This table holds fewer than 150,000 clones, over 50% found once. The CDR3 is 13 amino acids. Germline V lookup: CDR1 SGHVS, CDR2 FNYEAQ. The V end lost 1 base, the J end lost 5 bases, and 8 bases lay between the germline ends. Samples came from healthy bone marrow donors. The genes are TRBV7-6 and TRBJ2-5; D not certain. Source material: PBMCs. This clonotype originated in a human donor in good health. CDR3: CASSLDLSETQYF. The CDR3 DNA sequence: TGTGCCAGCAGCTTAGATCTCTCGGAGACCCAGTACTTC.